Below, 7 T cell receptor beta chains from the same sample are listed, as sequenced in a study of blood T cell repertoires in COVID-19. Here immunoSEQ multiplex PCR was the method, and the copy in TCRdb shows in-frame clones only, minus some. The sample lists approximately 180,000 clones; about 85% were seen once. Sequencing was performed on peripheral blood. These receptors were collected from a person aged 65-85 years with COVID-19, enrolled during active disease.

J is TRBJ2-5 and V is TRBV28, with TRBD2 matching over 10 bases. In germline, CDR1 is MDHEN, CDR2 SYDVKM. This CDR3 has 15 amino acids. Trimming cost V 4 bases and J 6 bases; bases outside gene matches: 8. The CDR3 sequence: CASSSPSGGGQTQYF. In DNA form, the CDR3 reads TGTGCCAGCAGTTCCCCAAGCGGGGGGGGACAGACCCAGTACTTC.

The rearrangement uses TRBV6-5 and TRBJ1-2; D is uncertain. Germline V gene data show CDR1 as MNHEY and CDR2 as SVGAGI. With 5 bases removed from V and 0 bases from J, the gap between germline ends came to 10 bases. This CDR3 comprises 14 residues. The CDR3 bases are TGTGCCAGCAGTAGAAGAACGGCTAACTATGGCTACACCTTC. Translated: CASSRRTANYGYTF.

This clone was observed a few times. The CDR3 DNA reads TGTGCCAGCAGCCGCTACGGGGAGGCAACTAATGAAAAACTGTTTTTT. Translation gives CASSRYGEATNEKLFF. The J gene is TRBJ1-4, the V gene TRBV5-4; no reliable D call. Germline V gene lookup returns CDR1 SGHNT and CDR2 YYREEE (reference sequence). The V and J ends lost 4 bases and 0 bases respectively, with 13 bases between them. CDR3 size: 16 residues.

The V call is TRBV15, the J call TRBJ2-2; possible D gene TRBD2, 5 bases. V lost 0 bases, J lost 1 base, and 9 bases lay in between. Germline V gene data show CDR1 as LNHNV and CDR2 as YYDKDF (reference sequence). The CDR3 sequence is 16 residues long. CDR3 DNA sequence: TGTGCCACCAGCAGAGATGTTGGAGGGAACACCGGGGAGCTGTTTTTT. The encoded protein is CATSRDVGGNTGELFF.

This clone was observed a single time. The chain recombines TRBV2 with TRBJ2-7; 8 bases line up with TRBD2. V lost 2 bases and J lost 3; bases outside the gene matches: 3. The CDR3 runs 14 residues. Germline CDR1 reads SNHLY; CDR2 reads FYNNEI. The CDR3 loop is CASSEWTSSYEQYF. The CDR3 DNA reads TGTGCCAGCAGTGAATGGACTAGCAGCTACGAGCAGTACTTC.

The gene calls are TRBV6-5 and TRBJ2-5, with TRBD1 as a possible D gene (5 bases). The CDR3 spans 15 residues. Germline V gene sequence: CDR1 MNHEY, CDR2 SVGAGI. V lost 6 bases, J lost 4 bases, and 18 bases lay in between. The CDR3: CASRSQQVYGETQYF. The CDR3 DNA is TGTGCCAGCAGATCACAACAGGTATACGGAGAGACCCAGTACTTC.

V usage is TRBV4-3 and J usage is TRBJ2-7, with D possibly being TRBD1 (5 bases). The germline V gene has CDR1 LGHNA and CDR2 YSLEER. Trimming cost V 1 base and J 7 bases, with 11 bases left between them. CDR3 size: 13 residues. CDR3 DNA sequence: TGCGCCAGCAGCCAAGCCCAGGGTTGGGAGCAGTACTTC. Translating it yields CASSQAQGWEQYF.